These 12 T cell receptor beta chains originate from one sample sequenced in a study of early T cells in non-severe SARS-CoV-2 infection (TCRdb year 2021). The library was prepared using 5' RACE. Sequencer: NextSeq 500. TCRdb cleaned the public reads at Q25 with fastp, built clones with MiXCR and kept in-frame beta chains. Each entry merges the rows of one CDR3 protein and shows their most common DNA and genes. This sample gives approximately 41,000 distinct CDR3 sequences in total; around 4.6% of them show up just once. About 16% of the sample is taken by the ten largest. The sequenced sample consisted of whole blood. The receptors stem from an adult who was a healthcare worker with PCR-confirmed SARS-CoV-2 infection or an uninfected control (not recorded which).

This rearrangement joins TRBV2 to TRBJ1-6; TRBD1 is a possible D gene (5 bases). This CDR3 contains 14 residues. V lost 1 base and J 7 bases, leaving 8 bases between the germline ends. CDR1 is SNHLY and CDR2 is FYNNEI in the germline V gene. The CDR3 nucleotides are TGTGCCAGCAGTGAAGACAGGACGAATTCACCCCTCCACTTT. Its protein is CASSEDRTNSPLHF.

In its sample, this clonotype was seen many times. V and J are TRBV12-3 or TRBV12-4 and TRBJ1-1; D might be TRBD1 (5 bases). The CDR3 length is 15 residues. V gave up 5 bases and J gave up 1 base, with 14 bases separating them. The CDR3 nucleotides are TGTGCCAGCAGTCTCCAGACAGTGAGGAACACTGAAGCTTTCTTT. Its translation is CASSLQTVRNTEAFF.

This clonotype was seen at least ten times. The chain links TRBV6-5 to TRBJ2-5; D possibly uses TRBD1 or TRBD2 (6 bases each). The V gene lost 6 bases and the J gene lost 5 bases, with 19 bases spanning the gap. This CDR3 has 15 amino acids. The V gene's germline CDR1 is MNHEY and CDR2 SVGAGI. The DNA for the CDR3 is TGTGCCAGCAGCCAGCCGGGGGCGAAGGTGGAGACCCAGTACTTC. Translation gives CASSQPGAKVETQYF.

This clonotype was counted ten times or more. The J gene is TRBJ2-5, the V gene TRBV12-5; the match to TRBD2 covers 9 bases. The V segment lost 8 bases and the J segment 4 bases; nucleotides outside the gene matches: 11. Germline assignment: CDR1 LGHNT and CDR2 FRNRAP. The CDR3 is 15 residues long. CDR3 protein: CASCGSGGIAETQYF. Here the CDR3 DNA reads TGTGCTAGTTGCGGTAGCGGGGGAATCGCAGAGACCCAGTACTTC.

This clonotype was counted at least ten times. The rearrangement joins TRBV3-1 to TRBJ2-2; no firm D call. The CDR3 is made up of 16 amino acids. The V gene's germline CDR1 is LGHDT and CDR2 YNNKEL (reference sequence). Trimming left V 4 bases short and J 4 bases short, with 16 bases between. CDR3 loop: CASSLGLGLSTGELFF. CDR3 sequence (DNA): TGTGCCAGCAGCCTGGGTTTGGGATTGAGCACCGGGGAGCTGTTTTTT. The full variable domain, with the rest looked up from reference TRBV3-1 and TRBJ2-2, is DTAVSQTPKYLVTQMGNDKSIKCEQNLGHDTMYWYKQDSKKFLKIMFSYNNKELIINETVPNRFSPKSPDKAHLNLHINSLELGDSAVYFCASSLGLGLSTGELFFGEGSRLTVL.

The chain links TRBV5-4 to TRBJ2-3; possible D gene TRBD1, 5 bases. Trimming removed 1 base at V and 2 bases at J, with 11 bases between. Germline V gene sequence: CDR1 SGHNT, CDR2 YYREEE (reference sequence). The CDR3 runs 15 residues. CDR3 amino acids: CASSLRAGITDTQYF. As DNA, the CDR3 is TGTGCCAGCAGCTTGAGGGCAGGGATCACAGATACGCAGTATTTT. The variable domain in full, completed from reference TRBV5-4 and TRBJ2-3, reads ETGVTQSPTHLIKTRGQQVTLRCSSQSGHNTVSWYQQALGQGPQFIFQYYREEENGRGNFPPRFSGLQFPNYSSELNVNALELDDSALYLCASSLRAGITDTQYFGPGTRLTVL.

This clonotype was detected many times. J is TRBJ2-3 and V is TRBV5-5; tentative D call: TRBD2 (5 bases). The CDR3 is 16 amino acids. With 3 bases removed from V and 9 bases from J, the gap between germline ends came to 23 bases. Germline CDR1 is SGHKS and CDR2 is YYEKEE (reference sequence). The CDR3, as DNA: TGTGCCAGCAGCTCCTACCCCCGAGGTGGGAGCAGAACGCAGTATTTT. Translation gives CASSSYPRGGSRTQYF.

This clonotype came up many times. This chain connects TRBV6-6 to TRBJ2-1; 8 bases align to TRBD2. The CDR3 has 14 residues. CDR1 is MNHNY, CDR2 SVGAGI, per germline (reference sequence). The J segment lost 7 bases and the V segment lost 4 bases, leaving 6 bases of the junction unmatched. CDR3 nucleotide sequence: TGTGCCAGCAGTTTCACGGGGGGGCCTAATGAGCAGTTCTTC. Translating it yields CASSFTGGPNEQFF.

In this sample, this clonotype turned up many times. The V call is TRBV7-6, the J call TRBJ1-2; 7 bases match TRBD1. V dropped 4 bases and J dropped 10; count of bases not matched to a gene: 6. Germline CDR1 and CDR2: SGHVS and FNYEAQ. The CDR3 runs to 12 residues. CDR3 nucleotide sequence: TGTGCCAGCAGCTCCCAGGGGGACCACTACACCTTC. Translated, it gives CASSSQGDHYTF.

This clonotype was seen repeatedly, ten times or more. The rearrangement uses TRBV7-9 and TRBJ2-3; D uncertain. V was clipped by 1 base and J by 5 bases, with 4 bases between them. The CDR3 has 12 amino acids. Germline CDR1 and CDR2: SEHNR and FQNEAQ (reference sequence). The CDR3 region is CASSLGVDTQYF. Written as DNA, the CDR3 is TGTGCCAGCAGCTTAGGGGTAGATACGCAGTATTTT.

In its sample, this clonotype was seen many times. The chain links TRBV20-1 to TRBJ1-6; D unclear. Germline V gene lookup returns CDR1 DFQATT and CDR2 SNEGSKA (reference sequence). V was trimmed by 0 bases and J by 0 bases, leaving 12 bases between them. The CDR3 has 17 residues. The CDR3 loop reads CSARDGSYSSYNSPLHF. The CDR3 nucleotides read TGCAGTGCTAGAGATGGCAGCTACAGCTCCTATAATTCACCCCTCCACTTT.

The chain is built from TRBV11-2 and TRBJ2-1; D perhaps matches TRBD2 (6 bases). Germline values: CDR1 SGHAT, CDR2 FQNNGV. V gave up 2 bases and J gave up 0 bases, with 14 bases separating them. There are 17 residues in the CDR3. As DNA, the CDR3 is TGTGCCAGCAGCTTAACCCCTCAGGGACTCTCCTACAATGAGCAGTTCTTC. As protein: CASSLTPQGLSYNEQFF.